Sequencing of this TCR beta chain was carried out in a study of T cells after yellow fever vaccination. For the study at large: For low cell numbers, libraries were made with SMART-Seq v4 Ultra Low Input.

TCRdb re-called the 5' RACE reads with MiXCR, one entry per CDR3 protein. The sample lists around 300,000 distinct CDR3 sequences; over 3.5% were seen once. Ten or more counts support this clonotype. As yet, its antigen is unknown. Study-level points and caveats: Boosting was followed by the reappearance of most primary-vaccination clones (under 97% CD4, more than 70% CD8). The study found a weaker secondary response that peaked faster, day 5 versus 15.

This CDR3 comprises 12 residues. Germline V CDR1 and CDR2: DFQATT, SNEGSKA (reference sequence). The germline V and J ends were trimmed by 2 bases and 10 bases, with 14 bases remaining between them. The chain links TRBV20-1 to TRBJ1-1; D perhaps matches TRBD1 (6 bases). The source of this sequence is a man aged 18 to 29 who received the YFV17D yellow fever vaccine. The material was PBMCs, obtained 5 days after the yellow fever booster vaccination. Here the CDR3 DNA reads TGCAGTGCTAGACAGGACAGAGGGGCAGCTTTCTTT. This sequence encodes CSARQDRGAAFF.